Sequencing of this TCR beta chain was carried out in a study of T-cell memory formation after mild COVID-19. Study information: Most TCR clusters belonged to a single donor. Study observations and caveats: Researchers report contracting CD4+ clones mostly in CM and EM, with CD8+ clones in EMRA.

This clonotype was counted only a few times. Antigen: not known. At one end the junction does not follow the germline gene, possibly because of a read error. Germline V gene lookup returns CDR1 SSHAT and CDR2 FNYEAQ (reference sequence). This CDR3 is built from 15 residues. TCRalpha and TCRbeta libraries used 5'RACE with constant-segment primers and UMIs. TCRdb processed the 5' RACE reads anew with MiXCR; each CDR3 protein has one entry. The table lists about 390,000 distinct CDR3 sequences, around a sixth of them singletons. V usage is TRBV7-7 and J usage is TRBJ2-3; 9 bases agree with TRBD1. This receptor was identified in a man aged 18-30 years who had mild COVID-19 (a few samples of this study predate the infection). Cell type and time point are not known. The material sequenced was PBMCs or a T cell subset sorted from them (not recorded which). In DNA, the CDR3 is TGTGCTAGCAGCCGGGGACAGGGTCCGTCAGATACGCAGTATTTT. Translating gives CASSRGQGPSDTQYF.